This T cell receptor beta chain was recovered during a study of Ad26.COV2.S vaccination and SARS-CoV-2 variants. Study-level background: Enrolled in COV1001, the donor was in the Ad26.COV2.S trial arm, which received the vaccine.

Notes on this clone: Its target is not known.

The ends lost 0 bases at V and 2 bases at J; junction bases unmatched: 7. The length of the CDR3 is 16 residues. From germline, CDR1 is SGHDT and CDR2 YYEEEE. The assay was immunoSEQ multiplex PCR, and TCRdb's table has in-frame clones only and misses some. The table has 350,000 to 450,000 clones, approximately 90% seen once. The sample's treatment: some 19 received Ad26.COV2.S at low or high dose, single or two shots; roughly five received placebo; per-sample allocation not given. Samples came from day 63 after the first vaccine or placebo injection. The donor's status was that of an adult aged 18-55 years in Boston. Findings and limits, study-wide: Comparability of non-spike TCR breadth was observed across vaccine and placebo recipients. Those who received the vaccine showed greater spike-specific TCR breadth than those given placebo.

The sample consisted of peripheral blood, taken in a trial of Ad26.COV2.S vaccine versus placebo. This chain links TRBV5-6 with TRBJ1-2; 7 nucleotides line up with TRBD1. This TCR came from a person between 18 and 60 years old who received the Ad26.COV2.S COVID-19 vaccine or a placebo. The chain's CDR3 is CASSLEWQGGNYGYTF. The DNA of the CDR3 is TGTGCCAGCAGCTTGGAGTGGCAGGGGGGAAACTATGGCTACACCTTC.